Listed below are T cell receptor beta chains from one sample, sequenced in a study of T cells after yellow fever vaccination. TCRdb re-called the 5' RACE reads with MiXCR, one entry per CDR3 protein. This table has 50,000 to 75,000 distinct CDR3 sequences, about 5% appearing once. The sample was PBMCs, either bulk or a sorted T-cell subset (CD4+, CD8+, memory, or dextramer-sorted; not recorded which), taken on the day of the yellow fever booster vaccination. The receptors were gathered from a man between 18 and 35 years old who received the YFV17D yellow fever vaccine. Both conserved end residues are part of each CDR3. D genes are given only for firm matches. Clone size is shown for a subset of rows, as once, few, many or a class of expanded clone.

CDR3	DNA	V	J	size	D
CASSLNPGLANYGYTF	TGCGCCAGCAGCCTAAACCCAGGGCTAGCTAACTATGGCTACACCTTC	TRBV4-3	TRBJ1-2	.	.
CASSYEGEGNQPQHF	TGTGCCAGCAGTTACGAGGGAGAAGGCAATCAGCCCCAGCATTTT	TRBV6-6	TRBJ1-5	many	.
CSVQPGYAYGYTF	TGCAGCGTGCAGCCAGGGTACGCTTATGGCTACACCTTC	TRBV29-1	TRBJ1-2	.	.
CASSNSRTSGETQYF	TGTGCCAGTAGTAATAGCCGGACTAGCGGAGAGACCCAGTACTTC	TRBV19	TRBJ2-5	few	TRBD2
CASSPLAGGLTDTQYF	TGTGCCAGCAGCCCCCTTGCGGGGGGTTTGACAGATACGCAGTATTTT	TRBV7-9	TRBJ2-3	many	TRBD2
CASSLWDNPYNEQFF	TGTGCCAGCAGCTTATGGGACAATCCCTACAATGAGCAGTTCTTC	TRBV7-9	TRBJ2-1	.	.
CSADSAKNIQYF	TGCAGTGCCGATTCAGCCAAAAACATTCAGTACTTC	TRBV20-1	TRBJ2-4	.	.
CASSYPRGQQGWNTEAFF	TGTGCCAGCAGTTACCCCAGGGGCCAACAGGGATGGAACACTGAAGCTTTCTTT	TRBV6-2/TRBV6-3	TRBJ1-1	.	.
CATSRDRGRGGEQYF	TGTGCCACCAGCAGAGATAGAGGGAGAGGTGGCGAGCAGTACTTC	TRBV15	TRBJ2-7	few	.
CSAVTGYYGYTF	TGCAGTGCTGTTACAGGGTACTATGGCTACACCTTC	TRBV20-1	TRBJ1-2	medium-sized	.
CAIKRAGEDQPQHF	TGTGCCATCAAACGGGCAGGGGAAGATCAGCCCCAGCATTTT	TRBV10-3	TRBJ1-5	many	.